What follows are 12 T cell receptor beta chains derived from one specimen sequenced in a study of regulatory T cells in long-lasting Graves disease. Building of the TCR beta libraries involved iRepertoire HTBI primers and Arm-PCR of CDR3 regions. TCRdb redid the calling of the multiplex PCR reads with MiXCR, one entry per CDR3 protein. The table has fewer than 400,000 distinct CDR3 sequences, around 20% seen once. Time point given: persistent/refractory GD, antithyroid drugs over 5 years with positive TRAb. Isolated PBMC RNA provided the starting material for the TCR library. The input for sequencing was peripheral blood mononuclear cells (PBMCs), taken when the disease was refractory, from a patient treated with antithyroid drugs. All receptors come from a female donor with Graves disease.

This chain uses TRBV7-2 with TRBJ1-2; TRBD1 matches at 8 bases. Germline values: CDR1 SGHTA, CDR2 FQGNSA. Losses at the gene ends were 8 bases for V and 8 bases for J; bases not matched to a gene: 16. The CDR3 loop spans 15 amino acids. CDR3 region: CASHPDRASSRGYTF. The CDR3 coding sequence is TGTGCCAGCCACCCGGACAGGGCTTCTTCTCGCGGCTACACCTTC.

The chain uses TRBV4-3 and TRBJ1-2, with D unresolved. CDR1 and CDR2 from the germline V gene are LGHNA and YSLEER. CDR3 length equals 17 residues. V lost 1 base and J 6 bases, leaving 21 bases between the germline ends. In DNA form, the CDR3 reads TGCGCCAGCAGCCAAGTCGGGTGGGAGGGTACTGTTAATGGCTACACCTTC. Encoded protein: CASSQVGWEGTVNGYTF.

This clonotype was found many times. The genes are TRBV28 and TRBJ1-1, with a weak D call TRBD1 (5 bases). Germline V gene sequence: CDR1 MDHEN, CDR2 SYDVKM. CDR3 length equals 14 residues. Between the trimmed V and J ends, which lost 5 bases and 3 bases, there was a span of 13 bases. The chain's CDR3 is CASSPLQVYTEAFF. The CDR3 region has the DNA TGTGCCAGCAGTCCCCTACAGGTATACACTGAAGCTTTCTTT.

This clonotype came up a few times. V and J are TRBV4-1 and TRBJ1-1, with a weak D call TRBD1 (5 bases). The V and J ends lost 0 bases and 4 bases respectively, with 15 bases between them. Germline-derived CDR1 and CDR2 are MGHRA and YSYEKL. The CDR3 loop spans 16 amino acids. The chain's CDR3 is CASSQDPGVRSTEAFF. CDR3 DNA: TGCGCCAGCAGCCAAGACCCGGGGGTAAGGTCCACTGAAGCTTTCTTT.

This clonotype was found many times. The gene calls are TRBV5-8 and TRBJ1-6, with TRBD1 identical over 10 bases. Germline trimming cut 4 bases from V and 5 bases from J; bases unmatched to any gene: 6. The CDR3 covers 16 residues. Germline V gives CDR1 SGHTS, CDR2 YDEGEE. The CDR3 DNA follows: TGTGCCAGCAGCCTCGGACAGGGGGGACATAATTCACCCCTCCACTTT. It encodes CASSLGQGGHNSPLHF.

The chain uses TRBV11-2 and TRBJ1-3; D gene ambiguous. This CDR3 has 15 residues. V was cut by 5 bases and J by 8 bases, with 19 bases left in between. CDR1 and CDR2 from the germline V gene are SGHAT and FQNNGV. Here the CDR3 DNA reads TGTGCCAGCAGCAGATCAGGCGTTCGGGGAGACACCATATATTTT. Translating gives CASSRSGVRGDTIYF. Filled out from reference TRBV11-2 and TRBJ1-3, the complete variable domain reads EAGVAQSPRYKIIEKRQSVAFWCNPISGHATLYWYQQILGQGPKLLIQFQNNGVVDDSQLPKDRFSAERLKGVDSTLKIQPAKLEDSAVYLCASSRSGVRGDTIYFGEGSWLTVV.

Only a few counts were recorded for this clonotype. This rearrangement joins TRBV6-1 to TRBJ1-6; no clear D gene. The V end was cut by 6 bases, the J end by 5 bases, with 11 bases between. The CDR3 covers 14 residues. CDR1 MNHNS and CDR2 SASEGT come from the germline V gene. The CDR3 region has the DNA TGTGCCAGCAGCAGCCCCCGCGATAATTCACCCCTCCACTTT. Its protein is CASSSPRDNSPLHF.

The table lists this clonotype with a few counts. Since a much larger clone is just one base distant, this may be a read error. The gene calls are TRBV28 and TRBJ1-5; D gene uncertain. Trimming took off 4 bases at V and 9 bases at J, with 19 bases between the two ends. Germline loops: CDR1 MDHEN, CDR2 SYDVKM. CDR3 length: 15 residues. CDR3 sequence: CASSSLAEGGRPQHF. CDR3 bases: TGTGCCAGCAGTTCCCTCGCGGAGGGCGGACGGCCCCAGCATTTT.

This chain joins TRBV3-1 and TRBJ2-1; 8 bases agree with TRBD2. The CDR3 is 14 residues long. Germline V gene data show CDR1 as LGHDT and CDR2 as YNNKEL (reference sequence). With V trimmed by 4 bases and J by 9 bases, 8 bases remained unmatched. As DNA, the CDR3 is TGTGCCAGCAGCCTACGGGAGGGCGGCGGTGAGCAGTTCTTC. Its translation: CASSLREGGGEQFF.

The DNA for the CDR3 is TGTGCCAGTAGTAGGGCGAATGAAAAACTGTTTTTT. It translates to CASSRANEKLFF. The chain links TRBV19 to TRBJ1-4; no clear D gene. Trimming took 4 bases from V and 5 from J, leaving 5 bases between them. CDR1 LNHDA and CDR2 SQIVND come from the germline V gene (reference sequence). CDR3 length equals 12 residues. Based on the CDR3 plus reference TRBV19 and TRBJ1-4, the full variable domain is DGGITQSPKYLFRKEGQNVTLSCEQNLNHDAMYWYRQDPGQGLRLIYYSQIVNDFQKGDIAEGYSVSREKKESFPLTVTSAQKNPTAFYLCASSRANEKLFFGSGTQLSVL.

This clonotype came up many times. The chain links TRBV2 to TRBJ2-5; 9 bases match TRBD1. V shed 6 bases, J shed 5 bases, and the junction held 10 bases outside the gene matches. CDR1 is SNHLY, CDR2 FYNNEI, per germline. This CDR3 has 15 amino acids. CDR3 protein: CASSRPGTGMETQYF. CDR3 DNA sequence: TGTGCCAGCAGCAGACCCGGGACAGGGATGGAGACCCAGTACTTC. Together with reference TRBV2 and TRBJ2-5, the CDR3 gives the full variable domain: EPEVTQTPSHQVTQMGQEVILRCVPISNHLYFYWYRQILGQKVEFLVSFYNNEISEKSEIFDDQFSVERPDGSNFTLKIRSTKLEDSAMYFCASSRPGTGMETQYFGPGTRLLVL.

The CDR3 reads CASSYSVQFNTEAFF. In DNA form, the CDR3 reads TGTGCCAGCAGTTACTCGGTTCAGTTCAACACTGAAGCTTTCTTT. The V call is TRBV6-2 or TRBV6-3, the J call TRBJ1-1; unclear D gene. The CDR3 totals 15 residues. V lost 0 bases, J lost 2 bases, and 10 bases lay in between. Germline V CDR1 and CDR2: MNHEY, SVGEGT.